Presented here are 7 T cell receptor beta chains from one specimen sequenced in a study of response to subunit inactivated influenza vaccine. A single record per CDR3 protein comes from TCRdb applying MiXCR to the RT-PCR reads. The repertoire holds 200,000 to 250,000 distinct CDR3 sequences, with more than 9% as singletons. Source: non-naive T cells sorted from PBMCs, taken approximately 15 days before vaccination. Receptor source: a man between 45 and 60 years old who received an inactivated influenza vaccine.

The V gene is TRBV2, the J gene TRBJ2-7; 8 nucleotides match TRBD1. The CDR3 runs 14 residues. Germline CDR1 SNHLY, CDR2 FYNNEI. The V and J ends lost 7 bases and 4 bases, in that order; junction bases with no gene match: 9. CDR3 sequence (DNA): TGTGCCAGCAAAAGCAGTACAGGGGGATACGAGCAGTACTTC. Translating gives CASKSSTGGYEQYF.

CDR3 bases: TGTGCCAGCAGTTACGGACTAGCGGGGCAAGAGACCCAGTACTTC. Its translation is CASSYGLAGQETQYF. The chain is built from TRBV6-2 or TRBV6-3 and TRBJ2-5; 12 nucleotides line up with TRBD2. Germline lookup yields CDR1 MNHEY and CDR2 SVGEGT. The junction had 0 bases not matched to a gene; V was cut back by 2 bases and J by 2 bases. This CDR3 is built from 15 residues.

This clonotype was counted many times. The rearrangement uses TRBV12-3 or TRBV12-4 and TRBJ2-7; D gene ambiguous. There are 13 residues in the CDR3. Trimming removed 2 bases at V and 6 bases at J, with 11 bases between. This CDR3 reads CASSLRSGGEQYF. The CDR3 DNA follows: TGTGCCAGCAGTTTAAGGAGTGGTGGCGAGCAGTACTTC.

The chain is built from TRBV2 and TRBJ2-1, with D tentatively TRBD1 (5 bases). The germline V gene has CDR1 SNHLY and CDR2 FYNNEI. V was cut by 8 bases and J by 2 bases, with 13 bases left in between. The CDR3 length is 14 residues. The CDR3 nucleotides are TGTGCCAGCCAGCCAGGGAACCCCTACAATGAGCAGTTCTTC. It codes for CASQPGNPYNEQFF.

In its sample, this clonotype was seen many times. V and J are TRBV20-1 and TRBJ2-3; TRBD1 aligns across 9 bases. Germline CDR1 DFQATT, CDR2 SNEGSKA (reference sequence). This CDR3 contains 13 residues. J lost 7 bases, V lost 7 bases, and 9 bases had no gene match. The CDR3 protein is CSEPGTGTNTQYF. The CDR3 coding sequence is TGCAGTGAACCCGGGACAGGGACGAATACGCAGTATTTT.

This clonotype was seen repeatedly, ten times or more. This chain connects TRBV7-8 to TRBJ1-5, with D possibly being TRBD1 (6 bases). The germline V and J ends were trimmed by 0 bases and 5 bases, with 14 bases remaining between them. This CDR3 region has 16 residues. Germline V gene sequence: CDR1 SGHVS, CDR2 FQNEAQ. The CDR3 protein is CASSLAGGGPDQPQHF. The DNA of the CDR3 is TGTGCCAGCAGCTTAGCTGGAGGGGGTCCGGATCAGCCCCAGCATTTT.

This clonotype was detected only a few times. The CDR3 DNA reads as TGTGCCAGCAGTTCTAGACAGGGTGGTACCGGGGAGCTGTTTTTT. The encoded protein is CASSSRQGGTGELFF. The chain couples TRBV28 to TRBJ2-2, with 7 nucleotides matching TRBD1. The CDR3 contains 15 residues. Germline lookup yields CDR1 MDHEN and CDR2 SYDVKM. J was trimmed by 5 bases and V by 4 bases; bases with no gene match: 7. The variable domain in full, completed from reference TRBV28 and TRBJ2-2, reads DVKVTQSSRYLVKRTGEKVFLECVQDMDHENMFWYRQDPGLGLRLIYFSYDVKMKEKGDIPEGYSVSREKKERFSLILESASTNQTSMYLCASSSRQGGTGELFFGEGSRLTVL.